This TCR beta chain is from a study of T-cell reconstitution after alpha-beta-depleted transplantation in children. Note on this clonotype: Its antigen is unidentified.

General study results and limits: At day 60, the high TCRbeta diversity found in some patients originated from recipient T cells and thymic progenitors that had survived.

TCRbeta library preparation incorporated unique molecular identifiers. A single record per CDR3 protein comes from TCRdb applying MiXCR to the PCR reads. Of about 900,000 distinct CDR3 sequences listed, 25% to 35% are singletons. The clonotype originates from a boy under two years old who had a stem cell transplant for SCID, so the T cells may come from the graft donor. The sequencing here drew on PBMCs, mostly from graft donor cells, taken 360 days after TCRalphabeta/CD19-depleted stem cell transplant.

CDR3 residues: CASSSAGVGEQETQYF. DNA for the CDR3: TGTGCCAGCAGTTCTGCGGGGGTGGGGGAACAAGAGACCCAGTACTTC. The V and J genes are TRBV6-2 or TRBV6-3 and TRBJ2-5; TRBD2 matches at 7 bases. CDR3 length equals 16 residues. The germline V gene encodes CDR1 MNHEY and CDR2 SVGEGT. V trimming: 4 bases; J trimming: 2 bases; junction bases outside the gene matches: 10.